The text below deals with one T cell receptor beta chain. The target antigen is unknown. Unmatched junction bases numbered 7, after V lost 4 bases and J lost 6 bases. The CDR3 totals 14 residues. CDR1 MNHEY and CDR2 SMNVEV come from the germline V gene (reference sequence). This sample was taken from a study of T cells in Graves' hyperthyroidism and ophthalmopathy. For the study at large: Before treatment of any kind, peripheral blood was taken at initial diagnosis.

RNA transcripts provided the source from which TCR beta CDR3 regions were amplified. TCR CDR3 regions were first amplified by RT-PCR with HTBI primers. TCRdb passed the multiplex PCR reads through MiXCR, listing each CDR3 protein once. The sample has about 610,000 distinct CDR3 sequences; roughly 14% are singletons. Broader study findings: Most thyroid clonotypes expanded above 0.001 appeared in blood too.

V and J are TRBV27 and TRBJ2-7; 9 bases fit TRBD1. The clonotype comes from a woman aged 40 to 50 with Graves' ophthalmopathy. Material for sequencing was blood. The CDR3 DNA follows: TGTGCCAGCAGTTACAGGACAGGGGCGTTCGAGCAGTACTTC. Its translation is CASSYRTGAFEQYF.